These 8 T cell receptor beta chains were sequenced from one sample in a study of T cell changes during pregnancy in multiple sclerosis. Measured with immunoSEQ multiplex PCR; TCRdb has only the in-frame clones, and not every one. The sample has about 99,000 clones; 85% to 95% are singletons. The source material was peripheral blood, sampled after pregnancy. These receptors all come from a female donor with multiple sclerosis, enrolled in a pregnancy study.

The chain carries TRBV2 and TRBJ2-2, with D perhaps TRBD1 (6 bases). The V end was cut by 6 bases, the J end by 5 bases, with 10 bases between. CDR3 length: 13 residues. Germline CDR1 is SNHLY and CDR2 is FYNNEI. CDR3 DNA: TGTGCCAGCAGGGGGGACATTACCGGGGAGCTGTTTTTT. Translation: CASRGDITGELFF.

A single count supports this clone. The chain is built from TRBV11-3 and TRBJ2-3; possible D gene TRBD2, 6 bases. The CDR3 is made up of 17 amino acids. Germline V gene data show CDR1 as SGHNT and CDR2 as YENEEA. Trimming removed 5 bases from V and 6 bases from J, with 24 bases in between. The CDR3 DNA reads as TGTGCCAGCAGCCCCGGACTACGGATTCTGAAAGGGGATACGCAGTATTTT. As protein: CASSPGLRILKGDTQYF.

This clone was found once. The chain links TRBV29-1 to TRBJ2-2, with 7 bases identical to TRBD1. The CDR3 consists of 13 residues. V trimming: 4 bases; J trimming: 4 bases; junction bases outside the gene matches: 3. The V gene's germline CDR1 is SQVTM and CDR2 ANQGSEA. CDR3 region: CSVATGSTGELFF. The CDR3 DNA is TGCAGCGTTGCGACAGGGAGCACCGGGGAGCTGTTTTTT.

The V call is TRBV28, the J call TRBJ1-1; tentative D call: TRBD1 (6 bases). This CDR3 has 15 amino acids. Germline values: CDR1 MDHEN, CDR2 SYDVKM. Trimming removed 4 bases at V and 8 bases at J, with 20 bases between. The chain's CDR3 is CASSSPEAKGGEAFF. CDR3 sequence (DNA): TGTGCCAGCAGTTCCCCGGAGGCGAAGGGGGGGGAAGCTTTCTTT.

The chain links TRBV11-2 to TRBJ2-2; D gene ambiguous. Trimming removed 6 bases from V and 0 bases from J, with 5 bases in between. CDR1 is SGHAT, CDR2 FQNNGV, per germline. There are 13 residues in the CDR3. The CDR3 nucleotides read TGTGCCAGCAGTCTACCGAACACCGGGGAGCTGTTTTTT. Its protein product is CASSLPNTGELFF.

The chain carries TRBV13 and TRBJ2-7, with 7 bases fitting TRBD1. Germline V gene data show CDR1 as PRHDT and CDR2 as FYEKMQ (reference sequence). Trimming removed 4 bases from V and 2 bases from J; junction bases left unmatched: 5. The CDR3 is 14 residues long. The CDR3 nucleotides read TGTGCCAGCAGCTCCCGGACAGGTACCTACGAGCAGTACTTC. Amino acids: CASSSRTGTYEQYF.

The J gene is TRBJ2-7, the V gene TRBV27; the match to TRBD1 covers 7 bases. Germline V lookup: CDR1 MNHEY, CDR2 SMNVEV (reference sequence). Losses at the gene ends were 6 bases for V and 5 bases for J; bases not matched to a gene: 4. This CDR3 is 12 amino acids long. The DNA of the CDR3 is TGTGCCAGCAGCCCGACAGGGAACGAGCAGTACTTC. It specifies CASSPTGNEQYF.

This chain joins TRBV9 and TRBJ1-2; D perhaps matches TRBD1 (5 bases). CDR1 and CDR2 from the germline V gene are SGDLS and YYNGEE. V was shortened by 0 bases and J by 3 bases, with 15 bases between the two germline ends. The CDR3 runs 16 residues. Here the CDR3 DNA reads TGTGCCAGCAGCGTAGGATCAGGGCGACTTGACTATGGCTACACCTTC. This gives the protein CASSVGSGRLDYGYTF.